This T cell receptor beta chain was captured in a study of PD-1 and CTLA-4 blockade in melanoma (dated by TCRdb to the early 2020s). A note on the overall study: In patients with melanoma, the researchers looked at the effects of CTLA-4 blockade versus PD-1 blockade on the CD8 T cell response that was melanoma-reactive.

The CDR3 has 18 amino acids, counting the end cysteine and phenylalanine. The only DNA kept is the CDR3, 54 bases in frame from the first base. CDR1 LNHNV and CDR2 YYDKDF are derived from the germline V gene (reference sequence). V loses 2 bases of germline sequence and J loses 2 bases, and the interval between the two ends is 19 bases. The protocol used for the library was the immunoSEQ multiplex PCR assay. The table was pulled from immuneACCESS by TCRdb, which kept in-frame rearrangements only. Such tables lose some clones; where checked, under half of the loss comes from unresolved V genes, and the rest has no known cause. This sample lists 9,500 to 13,000 clones; roughly four fifths were detected once. Roughly 31% of the sample lies in the top ten. In regard to this clone: Its antigen is unknown. Base qualities are not at hand, and no much larger clone is one base apart.

The starting material was CD8+ T cells from peripheral blood, obtained from a patient given anti-PD-1 treatment. This receptor was obtained from a human donor with melanoma. The chain was built from TRBV15 and TRBJ1-5; TRBD1 is possibly the D segment (6 matching bases). CDR3 sequence: CATSRLSNTGSGNQPQHF. The DNA is TGTGCCACCAGCAGATTAAGCAATACAGGGTCAGGCAATCAGCCCCAGCATTTT. Outside the CDR3, residues come from the reference TRBV15 and TRBJ1-5 proteins, so the full variable domain is: DAMVIQNPRYQVTQFGKPVTLSCSQTLNHNVMYWYQQKSSQAPKLLFHYYDKDFNNEADTPDNFQSRRPNTSFCFLDIRSPGLGDTAMYLCATSRLSNTGSGNQPQHFGDGTRLSIL.